This T cell receptor beta chain was sequenced in a study of early T cells in non-severe SARS-CoV-2 infection. Individual cDNA molecules received unique molecular identifiers during library preparation. Using its own MiXCR run on the 5' RACE reads, TCRdb lists one record per CDR3 protein. Seen here are 100,000 to 150,000 distinct CDR3 sequences, about 15% observed once, and the top ten hold roughly 22%. In germline, CDR1 is SQVTM, CDR2 ANQGSEA. CDR3 length: 12 amino acids. V lost 4 bases to trimming and J lost 2 bases, with 7 bases between them. This clonotype was obtained from an adult who was a healthcare worker with PCR-confirmed SARS-CoV-2 infection or an uninfected control (not recorded which). The sequencing input was whole blood. V is TRBV29-1 and J is TRBJ2-3; no clear D. CDR3 sequence (DNA): TGCAGCGTTGTTCATTACACAGATACGCAGTATTTT. This encodes CSVVHYTDTQYF.